Below are 11 T cell receptor beta chains sequenced from a single sample in a study of CXCR3-negative and CXCR3-positive naive CD8 T cells. General observations from the study: Naive cells positive for CXCR3 carried more hydrophobic TRB CDR3s than CXCR3-negative ones.

The antigens these receptors bind are not known. The TRB cDNA libraries were prepared by 5' RACE with UMI labels. TCRdb reworked the 5' RACE reads into one entry per CDR3 protein, no DNA. This listing includes fewer than 65,000 distinct CDR3 sequences. The sample taken for sequencing was naive CXCR3+ CD8+ T cells from blood. Subset in this sample: CD45RO-CCR7+CD27+CD95- naive CD8+ T cells expressing CXCR3 (TNR3+). The receptors shown here come from a human donor in good health. Some clones in this sample may be carry-over from other donors' samples.

V usage is TRBV4-1 and J usage is TRBJ2-3. Germline assignment: CDR1 MGHRA and CDR2 YSYEKL. CDR3 length: 14 residues. CDR3 protein: CASSHWQVTDTQYF.

The chain joins TRBV6-6 to TRBJ2-5; TCRdb designates TRBD2, a call that cannot be tested without DNA. The CDR3 loop spans 15 amino acids. Germline V gene data show CDR1 as MNHNY and CDR2 as SVGAGI (reference sequence). The CDR3 here is CASWGLGTMMETQYF.

The V call is TRBV7-3, the J call TRBJ1-2. This CDR3 is 11 amino acids long. CDR1 and CDR2 from the germline V gene are SGHTA and FQGTGA. The CDR3 is CASSSNYGYTF. Filled out from reference TRBV7-3 and TRBJ1-2, the complete variable domain reads GAGVSQTPSNKVTEKGKYVELRCDPISGHTALYWYRQSLGQGPEFLIYFQGTGAADDSGLPNDRFFAVRPEGSVSTLKIQRTERGDSAVYLCASSSNYGYTFGSGTRLTVV.

The V call is TRBV29-1, the J call TRBJ1-1; TCRdb proposes TRBD1, but this gene call is untestable without DNA. Germline-derived CDR1 and CDR2 are SQVTM and ANQGSEA. CDR3 size: 11 residues. The CDR3 is CSVGEGVGAFF.

The chain links TRBV27 to TRBJ2-7; the D call of TRBD1 rests on TCRdb alone, since no DNA is present to check it. Germline V gives CDR1 MNHEY, CDR2 SMNVEV (reference sequence). The CDR3 is 13 residues long. CDR3 amino acids: CASSPGQTYEQYF.

The rearrangement joins TRBV29-1 to TRBJ2-1; absent DNA, TCRdb's TRBD1 call cannot be checked. Germline CDR1 is SQVTM and CDR2 is ANQGSEA. The CDR3 consists of 13 residues. This chain's CDR3 is CSAPDREDNEQFF.

V gene TRBV6-2 or TRBV6-3 combines with J gene TRBJ1-1. CDR1 is MNHEY and CDR2 is SVGEGT in the germline V gene. The CDR3 has 15 amino acids. The CDR3 reads CASSLLGEGGTEAFF.

The chain uses TRBV21-1 and TRBJ2-7; TCRdb's D call, TRBD1, is unchecked because there is no DNA. TRBV21-1 is assigned pseudogene status. This CDR3 region has 15 residues. The CDR3 sequence is CASSKGGVVGREQYF.

The chain joins TRBV27 to TRBJ2-7; TCRdb returns TRBD1, unconfirmable since there is no DNA. This CDR3 spans 14 amino acids. Germline CDR1 is MNHEY and CDR2 is SMNVEV (reference sequence). CDR3 region: CASSSRDRGNEQYF.

V gene TRBV20-1 combines with J gene TRBJ2-7; the D call from TCRdb, TRBD1, cannot be confirmed without DNA. The germline CDR1 and CDR2 sequences are DFQATT and SNEGSKA (reference sequence). The CDR3 is 14 amino acids. The CDR3 loop reads CSARTEGRDYEQYF.

The V call is TRBV7-3, the J call TRBJ2-3. Germline V gene sequence: CDR1 SGHTA, CDR2 FQGTGA. This CDR3 contains 13 residues. The CDR3 here is CASSLKAVDTQYF.